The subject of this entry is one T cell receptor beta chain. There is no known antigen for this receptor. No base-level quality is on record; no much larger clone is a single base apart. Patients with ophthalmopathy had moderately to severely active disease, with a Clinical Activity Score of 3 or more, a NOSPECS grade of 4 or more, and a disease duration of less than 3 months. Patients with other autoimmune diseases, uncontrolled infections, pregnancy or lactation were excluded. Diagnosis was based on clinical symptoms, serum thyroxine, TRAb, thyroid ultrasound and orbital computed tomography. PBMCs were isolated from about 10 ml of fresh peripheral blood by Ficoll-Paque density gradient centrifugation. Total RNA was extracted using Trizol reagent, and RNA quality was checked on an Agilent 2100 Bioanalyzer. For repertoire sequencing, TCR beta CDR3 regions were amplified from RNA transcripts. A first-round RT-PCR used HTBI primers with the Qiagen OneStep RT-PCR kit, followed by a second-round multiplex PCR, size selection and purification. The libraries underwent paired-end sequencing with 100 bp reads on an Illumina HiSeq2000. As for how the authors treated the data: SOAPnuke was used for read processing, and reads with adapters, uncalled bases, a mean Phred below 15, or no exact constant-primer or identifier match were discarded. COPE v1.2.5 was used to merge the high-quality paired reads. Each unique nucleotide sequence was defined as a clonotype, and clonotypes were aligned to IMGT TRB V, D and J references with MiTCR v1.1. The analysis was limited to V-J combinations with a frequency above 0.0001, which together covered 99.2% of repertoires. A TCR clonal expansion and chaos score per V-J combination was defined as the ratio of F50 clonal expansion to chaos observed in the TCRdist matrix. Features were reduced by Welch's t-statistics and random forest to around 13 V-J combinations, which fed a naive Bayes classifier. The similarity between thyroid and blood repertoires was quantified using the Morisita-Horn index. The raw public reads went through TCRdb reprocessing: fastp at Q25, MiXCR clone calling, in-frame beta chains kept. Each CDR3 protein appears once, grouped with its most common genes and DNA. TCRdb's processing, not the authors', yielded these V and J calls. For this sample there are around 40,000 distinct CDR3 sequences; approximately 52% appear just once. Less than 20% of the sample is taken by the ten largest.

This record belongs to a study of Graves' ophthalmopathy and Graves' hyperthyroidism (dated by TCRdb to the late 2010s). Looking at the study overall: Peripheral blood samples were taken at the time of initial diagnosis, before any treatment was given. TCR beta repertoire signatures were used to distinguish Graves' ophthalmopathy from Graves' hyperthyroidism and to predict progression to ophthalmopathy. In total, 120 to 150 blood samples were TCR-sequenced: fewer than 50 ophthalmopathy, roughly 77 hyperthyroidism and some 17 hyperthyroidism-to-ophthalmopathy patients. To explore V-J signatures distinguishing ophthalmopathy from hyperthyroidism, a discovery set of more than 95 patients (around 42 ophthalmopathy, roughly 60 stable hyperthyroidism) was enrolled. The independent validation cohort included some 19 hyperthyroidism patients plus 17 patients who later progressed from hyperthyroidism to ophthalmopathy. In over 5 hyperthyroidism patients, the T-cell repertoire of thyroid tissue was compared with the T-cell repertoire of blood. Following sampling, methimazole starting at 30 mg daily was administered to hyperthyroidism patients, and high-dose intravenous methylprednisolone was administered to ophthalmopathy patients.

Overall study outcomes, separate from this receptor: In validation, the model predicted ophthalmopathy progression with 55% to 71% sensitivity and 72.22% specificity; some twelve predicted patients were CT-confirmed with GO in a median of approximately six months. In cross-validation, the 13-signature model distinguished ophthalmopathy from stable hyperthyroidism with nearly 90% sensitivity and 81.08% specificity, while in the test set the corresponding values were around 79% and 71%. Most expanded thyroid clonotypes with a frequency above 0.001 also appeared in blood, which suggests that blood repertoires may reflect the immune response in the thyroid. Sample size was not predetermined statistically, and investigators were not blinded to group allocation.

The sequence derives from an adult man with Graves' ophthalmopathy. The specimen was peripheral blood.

The CDR3 sequence is CASSAPGLGEQYF. Read as DNA, the sequence is TGTGCCAGCAGCGCCCCCGGGTTGGGGGAGCAGTACTTC. The rearranged segments are TRBV9 and TRBJ2-7, with the D gene uncertain. The V end loses 3 bases and the J end loses 7 bases, and a stretch of 14 bases separates them. The CDR3 spans 13 residues, from the cysteine through the phenylalanine. The only DNA kept is the CDR3, 39 bases in frame from the first base. From the germline V gene, CDR1 is SGDLS and CDR2 is YYNGEE.